Each of the 4 T cell receptor beta chains below was sequenced from the same sample in a study of blood T cell repertoires in COVID-19. This table comes from immunoSEQ multiplex PCR, and its TCRdb copy is limited to in-frame clones, with some not included. The table has around 170,000 clones, approximately 90% seen once. The sequenced sample consisted of peripheral blood. Receptors originate from a man in his forties or fifties with acute or convalescent COVID-19.

The genes are TRBV3-1 (or the pseudogene TRBV3-2) and TRBJ1-2, with D unresolved. CDR3 size: 14 residues. The ends were cut back, 4 bases at V and 6 bases at J, with 15 bases in the middle. Germline V gene lookup returns CDR1 LGHDT and CDR2 YNNKEL (reference sequence). The CDR3 reads CASSPLSGGNGYTF. CDR3 bases: TGTGCCAGCAGCCCATTGTCCGGAGGAAATGGCTACACCTTC.

The sample holds a few counts of this clone. The chain uses TRBV29-1 and TRBJ2-6; 9 bases are a match to TRBD1. The CDR3 consists of 14 residues. The germline CDR1 and CDR2 sequences are SQVTM and ANQGSEA. V trimming: 6 bases; J trimming: 4 bases; junction bases outside the gene matches: 4. The CDR3 region is CSVGQGYGANVLTF. CDR3 DNA sequence: TGCAGCGTCGGACAGGGGTACGGGGCCAACGTCCTGACTTTC. The full variable domain, rest sourced from reference TRBV29-1 and TRBJ2-6, is SAVISQKPSRDICQRGTSLTIQCQVDSQVTMMFWYRQQPGQSLTLIATANQGSEATYESGFVIDKFPISRPNLTFSTLTVSNMSPEDSSIYLCSVGQGYGANVLTFGAGSRLTVL.

This chain joins TRBV11-2 and TRBJ1-1; 7 bases agree with TRBD1. V lost 5 bases and J lost 1; bases outside the gene matches: 10. There are 16 residues in the CDR3. Germline V gene data show CDR1 as SGHAT and CDR2 as FQNNGV. CDR3 DNA sequence: TGTGCCAGCAGCACTCGGGGGGGACAGAAGAACACTGAAGCTTTCTTT. This sequence encodes CASSTRGGQKNTEAFF.

V gene TRBV10-2 combines with J gene TRBJ2-3, with TRBD2 matching 10 bases. Germline V CDR1 and CDR2: WSHSY, SAAADI. The ends lost 7 bases at V and 1 base at J; junction bases unmatched: 2. This CDR3 is 14 amino acids long. DNA for the CDR3: TGCGCCAGCAAGCGGGGGGGTGGCACAGATACGCAGTATTTT. Translated, it gives CASKRGGGTDTQYF.